The 17 T cell receptor beta chains given below trace back to one sample, sequenced in a study of untreated major depressive disorder listed by TCRdb under 2018. Library preparation was by the immunoSEQ multiplex PCR assay. As stored in TCRdb, this immuneACCESS dataset retains in-frame rearrangements with V and J assigned. A fraction of the clones does not appear; measured against another copy, unresolved V genes explain less than half of the discrepancy, and the remainder lacks a known reason. This sample comprises tens of thousands of clones, 85% to 90% of them detected only once. Around 0.45% of the sample is taken by the ten largest. The sample consisted of CD4+ T cells from PBMCs. The receptors stem from a woman aged 40 to 49 in good health.

V gene TRBV4-1 combines with J gene TRBJ2-3; D not resolved. The V gene's germline CDR1 is MGHRA and CDR2 YSYEKL. V lost 0 bases and J lost 6, with 4 bases in between. The CDR3 length is 12 residues. For the CDR3, the DNA is TGCGCCAGCAGCCAAGAATTCGATACGCAGTATTTT. Protein sequence: CASSQEFDTQYF.

The V gene is TRBV5-1, the J gene TRBJ1-4, with unresolved D. Between the trimmed V and J ends, which lost 1 base and 0 bases, there was a span of 10 bases. Germline lookup yields CDR1 SGHRS and CDR2 YFSETQ. The CDR3 runs 16 residues. The DNA for the CDR3 is TGCGCCAGCAGCTTGACAGCACTAGCAACTAATGAAAAACTGTTTTTT. Residues: CASSLTALATNEKLFF.

V gene TRBV5-1 combines with J gene TRBJ2-5, with no clear D. The CDR3 spans 15 residues. The V and J ends lost 0 bases and 2 bases respectively, with 11 bases between them. CDR1 SGHRS and CDR2 YFSETQ come from the germline V gene. CDR3 sequence (DNA): TGCGCCAGCAGCTTGGGTCAGAAAGTGCAAGAGACCCAGTACTTC. Its protein product is CASSLGQKVQETQYF.

The chain employs TRBV11-2 and TRBJ1-3; D is ambiguous. Germline lookup yields CDR1 SGHAT and CDR2 FQNNGV. The germline V and J ends were trimmed by 1 base and 1 base, with 5 bases remaining between them. This CDR3 is 14 amino acids long. The DNA for the CDR3 is TGTGCCAGCAGCTTAGCAGGTTCTGGAAACACCATATATTTT. Encoded protein: CASSLAGSGNTIYF. Full variable domain (remainder filled in from reference TRBV11-2 and TRBJ1-3): EAGVAQSPRYKIIEKRQSVAFWCNPISGHATLYWYQQILGQGPKLLIQFQNNGVVDDSQLPKDRFSAERLKGVDSTLKIQPAKLEDSAVYLCASSLAGSGNTIYFGEGSWLTVV.

This clone was observed a single time. CDR3 region: CASSLNTGTAFF. As DNA, the CDR3 is TGTGCCAGCAGCTTGAATACAGGGACAGCTTTCTTT. This chain connects TRBV5-4 to TRBJ1-1, with D perhaps matching TRBD1 (6 bases). The CDR3 is 12 residues long. V lost 1 base and J lost 10, with 11 bases in between. Germline loops: CDR1 SGHNT, CDR2 YYREEE (reference sequence).

The chain has TRBV6-5 and TRBJ2-3; 7 positions match TRBD2. CDR1 and CDR2 (germline): MNHEY, SVGAGI. CDR3 length: 14 residues. The junction had 5 bases not matched to a gene; V was cut back by 6 bases and J by 2 bases. The CDR3 region has the DNA TGTGCCAGCAGAGACGGGACTACCACAGATACGCAGTATTTT. It codes for CASRDGTTTDTQYF.

V and J are TRBV5-1 and TRBJ2-2; D gene uncertain. Germline-derived CDR1 and CDR2 are SGHRS and YFSETQ. CDR3 length equals 15 residues. V was trimmed by 0 bases and J by 6 bases, leaving 12 bases between them. CDR3 region: CASSLVPAKSGELFF. The CDR3 DNA follows: TGCGCCAGCAGCTTGGTTCCAGCCAAGTCCGGGGAGCTGTTTTTT. Based on the CDR3 plus reference TRBV5-1 and TRBJ2-2, the full variable domain is KAGVTQTPRYLIKTRGQQVTLSCSPISGHRSVSWYQQTPGQGLQFLFEYFSETQRNKGNFPGRFSGRQFSNSRSEMNVSTLELGDSALYLCASSLVPAKSGELFFGEGSRLTVL.

The chain carries TRBV7-3 and TRBJ2-1; TRBD2 agrees at 7 bases. The CDR3 runs 15 residues. The trim removed 8 bases at V and 6 bases at J, leaving 13 bases unmatched. From germline, CDR1 is SGHTA and CDR2 FQGTGA. The CDR3 DNA sequence: TGTGCCAGCGCACGTGCGGTCGGCGGGGGCAATGAGCAGTTCTTC. This encodes CASARAVGGGNEQFF.

This chain links TRBV19 with TRBJ1-2; unclear D gene. The CDR3 extends over 12 amino acids. CDR1 and CDR2 from the germline V gene are LNHDA and SQIVND (reference sequence). Deletions cut 3 bases from V and 8 bases from J, with 10 bases between. This CDR3 reads CASSIPRSGYTF. For the CDR3, the DNA is TGTGCCAGTAGTATCCCGCGGTCGGGCTACACCTTC. The whole variable domain, filled in from reference TRBV19 and TRBJ1-2, reads DGGITQSPKYLFRKEGQNVTLSCEQNLNHDAMYWYRQDPGQGLRLIYYSQIVNDFQKGDIAEGYSVSREKKESFPLTVTSAQKNPTAFYLCASSIPRSGYTFGSGTRLTVV.

The chain combines TRBV13 with TRBJ2-7; 12 bases agree with TRBD2. Trimming removed 0 bases from V and 3 bases from J; junction bases left unmatched: 6. This CDR3 is built from 17 residues. Germline assignment: CDR1 PRHDT and CDR2 FYEKMQ (reference sequence). The CDR3 protein is CASSLGLAGGLFYEQYF. The CDR3 nucleotides read TGTGCCAGCAGCTTAGGACTAGCGGGAGGTCTCTTCTACGAGCAGTACTTC.

V is TRBV10-1 and J is TRBJ2-1; perhaps TRBD1 as D (5 bases). The CDR3 totals 13 residues. Germline loops: CDR1 WNHNN, CDR2 SYGVQD (reference sequence). V lost 2 bases to trimming and J lost 3 bases, with 5 bases between them. This chain's CDR3 is CASSEQGYNEQFF. CDR3 in DNA: TGCGCCAGCAGTGAGCAGGGCTACAATGAGCAGTTCTTC.

V and J are TRBV27 and TRBJ1-2, with D unresolved. V was cut by 2 bases and J by 2 bases, with 9 bases left in between. Germline-derived CDR1 and CDR2 are MNHEY and SMNVEV (reference sequence). The CDR3 has 14 residues. In DNA, the CDR3 is TGTGCCAGCAGTTTACGAACCCCGAACTATGGCTACACCTTC. Its translation: CASSLRTPNYGYTF.

The CDR3, as DNA: TGTGCCAGCAGCTTAGAGTTAGCGGGAGGCTATGAGCAGTTCTTC. Translating it yields CASSLELAGGYEQFF. V usage is TRBV11-2 and J usage is TRBJ2-1, with 10 bases aligning to TRBD2. Germline CDR1 is SGHAT and CDR2 is FQNNGV. The CDR3 loop spans 15 amino acids. Trimming at V came to 0 bases and at J to 8 bases, leaving 4 bases not matched to a gene.

The rearrangement links TRBV7-2 to TRBJ2-1, with D possibly matching TRBD1 (5 bases). Germline CDR1 is SGHTA and CDR2 is FQGNSA. This CDR3 region has 11 residues. With 5 bases removed from V and 14 bases from J, the gap between germline ends came to 13 bases. The CDR3 nucleotides read TGTGCCAGCAGCATAATGACAGCGAAGTTCTTC. This codes for CASSIMTAKFF.

The V gene is TRBV5-6, the J gene TRBJ1-2, with 7 positions matching TRBD1. The V gene's germline CDR1 is SGHDT and CDR2 YYEEEE. J gave up 1 base and V 1 base, and 1 base lay outside the gene matches. The CDR3 has 14 residues. The CDR3 here is CASSLQGVNYGYTF. In DNA, the CDR3 is TGTGCCAGCAGCTTGCAGGGGGTTAACTATGGCTACACCTTC.

The rearrangement links TRBV14 to TRBJ1-2, with D uncertain. Germline CDR1 and CDR2: SGHDN and FVKESK. V lost 1 base and J lost 4, with 7 bases in between. CDR3 length: 13 residues. CDR3 sequence: CASSQAAFYGYTF. The CDR3 DNA reads as TGTGCCAGCAGCCAAGCAGCCTTCTATGGCTACACCTTC.

The CDR3 DNA reads as TGTGCCAGCAGCGTAGGGCCCACAGATACGCAGTATTTT. Amino acid sequence: CASSVGPTDTQYF. This chain uses TRBV9 with TRBJ2-3; D is ambiguous. Per germline, CDR1 SGDLS and CDR2 YYNGEE. V dropped 0 bases and J dropped 2 bases, with 4 bases sitting between them. This CDR3 region has 13 residues.